A single sample is the source of the 31 T cell receptor beta chains below, sequenced in a study of OX40 agonist ivuxolimab in advanced cancers. The table came from immunoSEQ multiplex PCR; TCRdb's copy has only in-frame clones and leaves some out. This repertoire shows approximately 44,000 clones, 80% found once; its top ten account for roughly 10%. The starting material was CD4+ or CD8+ T cells sorted from blood, obtained in a trial of the OX40 agonist ivuxolimab. These receptors all come from an adult with an advanced solid tumor such as melanoma, head and neck, liver or kidney cancer.

This clone was found a few times. This chain connects TRBV18 to TRBJ1-2; no reliable D call. The length of the CDR3 is 14 residues. Germline V gene lookup returns CDR1 KGHSH and CDR2 LQKENI. Trimming cost V 2 bases and J 4 bases, with 11 bases left between them. This CDR3 reads CASSPSQEAYGYTF. The CDR3 DNA sequence: TGTGCCAGCTCACCAAGCCAGGAGGCCTATGGCTACACCTTC. Based on the CDR3 plus reference TRBV18 and TRBJ1-2, the full variable domain is NAGVMQNPRHLVRRRGQEARLRCSPMKGHSHVYWYRQLPEEGLKFMVYLQKENIIDESGMPKERFSAEFPKEGPSILRIQQVVRGDSAAYFCASSPSQEAYGYTFGSGTRLTVV.

The chain uses TRBV18 and TRBJ1-1; D unclear. V was pared by 0 bases and J by 1 base, with 3 bases between. CDR3 length: 13 amino acids. Germline lookup yields CDR1 KGHSH and CDR2 LQKENI. Here the CDR3 reads CASSPPGNTEAFF. CDR3 DNA: TGTGCCAGCTCACCACCAGGGAACACTGAAGCTTTCTTT.

The chain links TRBV30 to TRBJ2-3, with TRBD1 matching 11 bases. The ends lost 4 bases at V and 8 bases at J; junction bases unmatched: 5. The germline CDR1 and CDR2 sequences are GTSNPN and SVGIG (reference sequence). This CDR3 spans 13 amino acids. The CDR3 reads CAWNGQGAGTQYF. CDR3 nucleotide sequence: TGTGCCTGGAACGGACAGGGGGCGGGTACGCAGTATTTT.

The chain links TRBV27 to TRBJ2-3, with D tentatively TRBD1 or TRBD2 (5 bases each). Germline V gene data show CDR1 as MNHEY and CDR2 as SMNVEV (reference sequence). V was cut by 5 bases and J by 8 bases, with 17 bases left in between. This CDR3 has 14 amino acids. The CDR3 nucleotides read TGTGCCAGCAGTCGGGGCCTCCTAAATTCTACGCAGTATTTT. It translates to CASSRGLLNSTQYF.

The chain combines TRBV7-9 with TRBJ2-7; D possibly corresponds to TRBD1 (5 bases). Deletions cut 2 bases from V and 9 bases from J, with 17 bases between. This CDR3 has 14 amino acids. The V gene's germline CDR1 is SEHNR and CDR2 FQNEAQ (reference sequence). This CDR3 is CASSLSVGALVQYF. For the CDR3, the DNA is TGTGCCAGCAGCTTATCGGTTGGGGCTTTGGTGCAGTACTTC.

V usage is TRBV6-1 and J usage is TRBJ1-1; tentatively, D is TRBD1 (5 bases). The CDR3 has 15 amino acids. V gave up 2 bases and J gave up 2 bases, with 12 bases separating them. Germline assignment: CDR1 MNHNS and CDR2 SASEGT. The CDR3 loop reads CASSEYRTLNTEAFF. The CDR3 DNA reads as TGTGCCAGCAGTGAATATAGGACATTAAACACTGAAGCTTTCTTT.

The rearrangement uses TRBV10-2 and TRBJ2-7; 13 bases align to TRBD2. This CDR3 is 17 amino acids long. Germline trimming cut 2 bases from V and 5 bases from J; bases unmatched to any gene: 9. Germline lookup yields CDR1 WSHSY and CDR2 SAAADI. CDR3 sequence: CASSEIRTSGSPNEQYF. The CDR3 nucleotides are TGCGCCAGCAGTGAGATTCGGACTAGCGGGAGCCCAAACGAGCAGTACTTC.

A few counts support this clone. V usage is TRBV5-4 and J usage is TRBJ2-7; a weak D match, TRBD1 (5 bases). The CDR3 runs 14 residues. V shed 0 bases and J shed 9 bases, with 16 bases lying between them. The germline V gene has CDR1 SGHNT and CDR2 YYREEE (reference sequence). The CDR3 sequence is CASSLAGAAWGQYF. Written as DNA, the CDR3 is TGTGCCAGCAGCTTGGCTGGGGCCGCGTGGGGGCAGTACTTC.

The V gene is TRBV7-9, the J gene TRBJ2-5, with 10 bases that match TRBD2. The V gene end was trimmed by 1 base and the J gene end by 2 bases; junction bases not matched to a gene: 1. Germline V gene sequence: CDR1 SEHNR, CDR2 FQNEAQ (reference sequence). This CDR3 region has 15 residues. The CDR3 sequence: CASSLELAGQETQYF. CDR3 DNA sequence: TGTGCCAGCAGCTTAGAACTAGCGGGACAAGAGACCCAGTACTTC.

This clone was detected only once. The chain has TRBV7-2 and TRBJ2-5; possible D gene TRBD1, 6 bases. CDR1 and CDR2 (germline): SGHTA, FQGNSA. The length of the CDR3 is 15 residues. V was cut by 6 bases and J by 2 bases, with 16 bases left in between. The CDR3 loop is CASRRQTGFQETQYF. The CDR3 DNA is TGTGCCAGCAGAAGGCAGACAGGTTTTCAAGAGACCCAGTACTTC.

This clone was counted only a few times. The rearrangement joins TRBV19 to TRBJ2-6, with D tentatively TRBD2 (6 bases). The CDR3 length is 15 residues. Trimming removed 5 bases at V and 0 bases at J, with 8 bases between. CDR1 and CDR2 from the germline V gene are LNHDA and SQIVND (reference sequence). CDR3 sequence reads: CASSGGRSGANVLTF. CDR3 DNA: TGTGCCAGTAGTGGAGGGCGCTCTGGGGCCAACGTCCTGACTTTC.

The chain is built from TRBV7-2 and TRBJ1-1, with D possibly being TRBD1 (5 bases). The CDR3 contains 14 residues. Germline V gene lookup returns CDR1 SGHTA and CDR2 FQGNSA. V lost 3 bases and J 1 base, leaving 9 bases between the germline ends. This CDR3 is CASSFSGGNTEAFF. The CDR3 coding sequence is TGTGCCAGCAGCTTCTCCGGGGGGAACACTGAAGCTTTCTTT.

The chain recombines TRBV5-1 with TRBJ2-7; possibly TRBD1 for D (8 bases). The CDR3 covers 14 residues. Germline V gene sequence: CDR1 SGHRS, CDR2 YFSETQ. The V gene lost 3 bases and the J gene lost 5 bases, with 15 bases spanning the gap. The CDR3 DNA is TGCGCCAGCAGCTCCGACAGGGGAGGGGACGAGCAGTACTTC. Amino acid sequence: CASSSDRGGDEQYF.

The chain joins TRBV28 to TRBJ2-2, with D perhaps being TRBD1 or TRBD2 (7 bases each). Germline V gene data show CDR1 as MDHEN and CDR2 as SYDVKM. The V gene lost 6 bases and the J gene lost 0 bases, with 11 bases spanning the gap. The CDR3 has 15 residues. In DNA form, the CDR3 reads TGTGCCAGCAGGGGAGGGACAGCGAACACCGGGGAGCTGTTTTTT. Translating gives CASRGGTANTGELFF.

The chain employs TRBV28 and TRBJ2-7; 7 bases match TRBD1. CDR1 MDHEN and CDR2 SYDVKM come from the germline V gene. There are 16 residues in the CDR3. J was trimmed by 4 bases and V by 5 bases; bases with no gene match: 14. The CDR3 DNA reads as TGTGCCAGCAGTACTGCACCCGACAGGGTCCAATACGAGCAGTACTTC. Translated: CASSTAPDRVQYEQYF.

The rearrangement uses TRBV19 and TRBJ2-5; the match to TRBD2 covers 7 bases. V gave up 4 bases and J gave up 4 bases; unmatched junction bases: 12. This CDR3 is 16 amino acids long. Germline values: CDR1 LNHDA, CDR2 SQIVND (reference sequence). The CDR3 loop is CASSSGAAGRRETQYF. CDR3 DNA: TGTGCCAGTAGTAGTGGGGCAGCGGGAAGGCGAGAGACCCAGTACTTC.

By sample share, this clone is medium-sized. CDR3 sequence: CASREPSGNYGYTF. The CDR3 DNA reads as TGTGCCAGCAGAGAACCGTCAGGGAACTATGGCTACACCTTC. The chain uses TRBV2 and TRBJ1-2, with D perhaps matching TRBD1 (5 bases). Germline values: CDR1 SNHLY, CDR2 FYNNEI. This CDR3 is built from 14 residues. Trimming removed 6 bases from V and 2 bases from J, with 13 bases in between.

This rearrangement joins TRBV10-2 to TRBJ2-1; 16 positions agree with TRBD2. With 6 bases clipped from V and 6 bases from J, the junction kept 17 bases outside the gene matches. Germline V gives CDR1 WSHSY, CDR2 SAAADI. The CDR3 runs 20 residues. The CDR3 DNA follows: TGCGCCAGCAGGCTGCTCCCGGGACTAGCGGGAGGGGGGTTGGGCAATGAGCAGTTCTTC. Encoded protein: CASRLLPGLAGGGLGNEQFF.

The CDR3 nucleotides are TGTGCCAGCAGCTTAGGGACTACCTACGAGCAGTACTTC. It codes for CASSLGTTYEQYF. The chain has TRBV5-8 and TRBJ2-7, with TRBD2 matching 7 bases. From germline, CDR1 is SGHTS and CDR2 YDEGEE. The J segment lost 2 bases and the V segment lost 2 bases, leaving 1 base of the junction unmatched. The CDR3 runs to 13 residues.

This chain joins TRBV28 and TRBJ1-2; D is ambiguous. The germline V gene encodes CDR1 MDHEN and CDR2 SYDVKM. This CDR3 is 14 amino acids long. V was trimmed by 4 bases and J by 5 bases, leaving 14 bases between them. CDR3 sequence: CASSSLDDGYGYTF. The CDR3 coding sequence is TGTGCCAGCAGTTCCCTCGACGATGGGTATGGCTACACCTTC.

The rearrangement joins TRBV10-3 to TRBJ1-2; no firm D call. The CDR3 consists of 13 residues. Germline loops: CDR1 ENHRY, CDR2 SYGVKD. The V end was cut by 3 bases, the J end by 8 bases, with 13 bases between. CDR3 protein: CAISDRQERGYTF. The CDR3 bases are TGTGCCATCAGTGACCGGCAAGAGAGAGGCTACACCTTC.

This CDR3 reads CASSPGTGGGTQYF. CDR3 sequence (DNA): TGTGCCAGCAGCCCCGGGACGGGAGGGGGGACCCAGTACTTC. The rearrangement joins TRBV7-6 to TRBJ2-5; 8 nucleotides line up with TRBD2. V was clipped by 5 bases and J by 7 bases; unmatched bases: 9. The CDR3 consists of 14 residues. From germline, CDR1 is SGHVS and CDR2 FNYEAQ.

The chain joins TRBV9 to TRBJ2-5; 7 bases align to TRBD1. The CDR3 is made up of 13 amino acids. Trimming cost V 5 bases and J 11 bases; bases outside gene matches: 12. Germline CDR1 and CDR2: SGDLS and YYNGEE. Here the CDR3 DNA reads TGTGCCAGCAGTCGGGACAGTAACCTGGAGCAGTACTTC. Translated: CASSRDSNLEQYF.

This chain links TRBV5-1 with TRBJ2-2; unclear D gene. V gave up 0 bases and J gave up 2 bases, with 8 bases separating them. Germline CDR1 is SGHRS and CDR2 is YFSETQ. There are 15 residues in the CDR3. CDR3: CASSLEGFNTGELFF. The CDR3 nucleotides read TGCGCCAGCAGCTTGGAGGGTTTTAACACCGGGGAGCTGTTTTTT.

V usage is TRBV9 and J usage is TRBJ2-5; D remains unclear. Germline V gene sequence: CDR1 SGDLS, CDR2 YYNGEE. V gave up 0 bases and J gave up 0 bases, with 9 bases separating them. The CDR3 loop spans 15 amino acids. DNA of the CDR3: TGTGCCAGCAGCGTAGACCCATCCCACCAAGAGACCCAGTACTTC. This gives the protein CASSVDPSHQETQYF.

This chain joins TRBV6-1 and TRBJ2-1, with a weak D call TRBD2 (6 bases). Germline V gives CDR1 MNHNS, CDR2 SASEGT. Trimming left V 6 bases short and J 12 bases short, with 15 bases between. The CDR3 runs to 12 residues. For the CDR3, the DNA is TGTGCCAGCAGCCGAGGGACTGGGGGGCAGTTCTTC. Amino acid sequence: CASSRGTGGQFF.

V usage is TRBV21-1 and J usage is TRBJ2-7; TRBD1, the table's D call, was not compared with the DNA. TRBV21-1 is classified as a pseudogene. This CDR3 has 14 amino acids. CDR3 loop: CASSLNRGHYEQYF. CDR3 DNA: TGTGCCAGCAGCTTGAACAGGGGGCACTACGAGCAGTACTTC.

The chain is built from TRBV6-1 and TRBJ1-2; no firm D call. V was clipped by 1 base and J by 4 bases, with 4 bases between them. Germline CDR1 reads MNHNS; CDR2 reads SASEGT. The CDR3 covers 12 residues. The CDR3 DNA sequence: TGTGCCAGCAGTGAAGGAGTCTATGGCTACACCTTC. Protein product: CASSEGVYGYTF.

The chain links TRBV18 to TRBJ1-6; the D gene is possibly TRBD1 (5 bases). The V end lost 3 bases, the J end lost 9 bases, and 12 bases lay between the germline ends. The CDR3 runs to 14 residues. Per germline, CDR1 KGHSH and CDR2 LQKENI. CDR3 region: CASSPGTGGSPLHF. CDR3 coding DNA: TGTGCCAGCTCACCGGGGACGGGAGGTTCACCCCTCCACTTT.

V usage is TRBV30 and J usage is TRBJ2-3; D uncertain. Germline V CDR1 and CDR2: GTSNPN, SVGIG (reference sequence). The CDR3 is made up of 12 amino acids. With 2 bases removed from V and 4 bases from J, the gap between germline ends came to 7 bases. CDR3 sequence: CAWSPLADTQYF. CDR3 nucleotides: TGTGCCTGGAGTCCTCTGGCAGATACGCAGTATTTT. Together with reference TRBV30 and TRBJ2-3, the CDR3 gives the full variable domain: SQTIHQWPATLVQPVGSPLSLECTVEGTSNPNLYWYRQAAGRGLQLLFYSVGIGQISSEVPQNLSASRPQDRQFILSSKKLLLSDSGFYLCAWSPLADTQYFGPGTRLTVL.

V usage is TRBV7-9 and J usage is TRBJ2-7; 9 bases are shared with TRBD1. Germline V CDR1 and CDR2: SEHNR, FQNEAQ (reference sequence). V lost 5 bases, J lost 1 base, and 9 bases stayed unmatched. This CDR3 comprises 16 residues. Here the CDR3 DNA reads TGTGCCAGCAGCAAAGATTCCGGGACAGGGTCCTACGAGCAGTACTTC. Encoded protein: CASSKDSGTGSYEQYF.